The next 20 T cell receptor beta chains were all read from a single sample in a study of beta chain features in type 1 diabetes. Sequenced material consisted of expressed TCRB transcripts (all of the isolated RNA was reverse transcribed). The repertoire was sequenced with immunoSEQ multiplex PCR; TCRdb's copy has only in-frame clones and lacks some. Of 250,000 or so clones listed, roughly 30% were seen once; the top ten hold roughly 4%. The sequencing sample was made of central memory CD4+ T cells from blood. These receptors were obtained from a man aged 25-40 years in good health.

This clone was detected only a few times. The V gene is TRBV7-9, the J gene TRBJ1-1; D is unclear. The CDR3 loop spans 15 amino acids. Germline V gene lookup returns CDR1 SEHNR and CDR2 FQNEAQ (reference sequence). Trimming cost V 3 bases and J 3 bases, with 14 bases left between them. CDR3 nucleotides: TGTGCCAGCAGCTTCTTCCGGGCCGGGGACACTGAAGCTTTCTTT. Its protein product is CASSFFRAGDTEAFF.

This rearrangement joins TRBV5-4 to TRBJ2-7, with TRBD2 matching 10 bases. V lost 4 bases, J lost 2 bases, and 9 bases stayed unmatched. This CDR3 comprises 16 residues. CDR1 and CDR2 from the germline V gene are SGHNT and YYREEE (reference sequence). CDR3 DNA sequence: TGTGCCAGCAGCCCGCCACTAGCGGGGCAAACCTACGAGCAGTACTTC. This encodes CASSPPLAGQTYEQYF.

The rearrangement uses TRBV25-1 and TRBJ2-1; 7 bases align to TRBD2. The CDR3 spans 16 residues. Trimming at V came to 6 bases and at J to 1 base, leaving 9 bases not matched to a gene. CDR1 MGHDK and CDR2 SYGVNS come from the germline V gene. The CDR3 DNA sequence: TGTGCCAGCAGCCCCAAAAAGCGGGGTTCCTACAATGAGCAGTTCTTC. Protein: CASSPKKRGSYNEQFF.

This clone came up a few times. The V and J genes are TRBV28 and TRBJ2-7; TRBD1 aligns across 8 bases. Trimming removed 7 bases from V and 5 bases from J; junction bases left unmatched: 10. Germline V gene data show CDR1 as MDHEN and CDR2 as SYDVKM. The CDR3 totals 14 residues. The CDR3 nucleotides are TGTGCCAGCACCCGGACAGGGTTTAGGAACGAGCAGTACTTC. Residues: CASTRTGFRNEQYF. The entire variable domain, with the rest obtained from reference TRBV28 and TRBJ2-7, is as follows: DVKVTQSSRYLVKRTGEKVFLECVQDMDHENMFWYRQDPGLGLRLIYFSYDVKMKEKGDIPEGYSVSREKKERFSLILESASTNQTSMYLCASTRTGFRNEQYFGPGTRLTVT.

This rearrangement joins TRBV5-1 to TRBJ2-5; no clear D gene. TRBJ2-7 matches the DNA end more closely, so the J call is doubtful. The CDR3 is 12 amino acids. The germline V gene encodes CDR1 SGHRS and CDR2 YFSETQ. The CDR3, as DNA: TGCGCCAGCAGCTTGGGGGAATACGAGCAGTACTTC. Translated, it gives CASSLGEYEQYF.

The chain is built from TRBV5-6 and TRBJ2-7, with D hard to call. Germline V CDR1 and CDR2: SGHDT, YYEEEE. V was clipped by 0 bases and J by 0 bases, with 7 bases between them. CDR3 length equals 14 residues. Written as DNA, the CDR3 is TGTGCCAGCAGCTTGGCCACGGTCTCCTACGAGCAGTACTTC. This sequence encodes CASSLATVSYEQYF. Supplemented by reference TRBV5-6 and TRBJ2-7, the full variable domain reads DAGVTQSPTHLIKTRGQQVTLRCSPKSGHDTVSWYQQALGQGPQFIFQYYEEEERQRGNFPDRFSGHQFPNYSSELNVNALLLGDSALYLCASSLATVSYEQYFGPGTRLTVT.

A few counts support this clone. V is TRBV30 and J is TRBJ2-1; 8 bases are shared with TRBD2. Germline V lookup: CDR1 GTSNPN, CDR2 SVGIG (reference sequence). The CDR3 is 14 residues long. V shed 0 bases and J 3 bases; nucleotides not matched to a gene: 1. In nucleotides, the CDR3 is TGTGCCTGGAGTGTAGGGACTAGCTACAATGAGCAGTTCTTC. Translated, it gives CAWSVGTSYNEQFF.

The CDR3 nucleotides read TGCAGCGTAGCGGGGGACGCACTTTCCGGGGAGCTGTTTTTT. Amino acids: CSVAGDALSGELFF. The V and J genes are TRBV29-1 and TRBJ2-2, with 8 bases matching TRBD2. The CDR3 loop spans 14 amino acids. Germline V gene lookup returns CDR1 SQVTM and CDR2 ANQGSEA. J gave up 6 bases and V 6 bases, and 9 bases lay outside the gene matches.

This clone appeared a single time. The genes are TRBV6-1 and TRBJ1-5; D ambiguous. The V gene's germline CDR1 is MNHNS and CDR2 SASEGT. This CDR3 has 13 amino acids. V lost 6 bases and J lost 2, with 8 bases in between. CDR3 region: CASRLDGNQPQHF. The CDR3 nucleotides are TGTGCCAGCAGGCTGGACGGCAATCAGCCCCAGCATTTT.

The rearrangement joins TRBV6-5 to TRBJ1-5; D is uncertain. The V and J ends lost 6 bases and 9 bases respectively, with 21 bases between them. CDR1 and CDR2 from the germline V gene are MNHEY and SVGAGI. There are 15 residues in the CDR3. CDR3 nucleotides: TGTGCCAGCAGGATCTACCCGACCGCTCAAGGGCCCCAGCATTTT. Translation gives CASRIYPTAQGPQHF.

V gene TRBV6-1 combines with J gene TRBJ2-7; tentative D call: TRBD1 (6 bases). V was clipped by 6 bases and J by 7 bases, with 10 bases between them. CDR3 length: 11 residues. The germline V gene has CDR1 MNHNS and CDR2 SASEGT. The CDR3 here is CASSRGQEQYF. CDR3 DNA: TGTGCCAGCAGCAGAGGACAGGAGCAGTACTTC.

This clone was found a few times. The rearrangement uses TRBV6-1 and TRBJ2-1, with D possibly TRBD2 on 6 matching bases. V was trimmed by 6 bases and J by 9 bases, leaving 9 bases between them. CDR3 length equals 11 residues. Germline V gene sequence: CDR1 MNHNS, CDR2 SASEGT. Here the CDR3 DNA reads TGTGCCAGCAGCGGGAGTGGTGAGCAGTTCTTC. It is translated as CASSGSGEQFF.

This sequence joins TRBV7-9 and TRBJ2-7, with 7 bases identical to TRBD1. This CDR3 has 14 residues. Trimming removed 6 bases from V and 4 bases from J; junction bases left unmatched: 9. CDR1 and CDR2 from the germline V gene are SEHNR and FQNEAQ (reference sequence). The CDR3 region has the DNA TGTGCCAGCAGTACATACAGGGGAATATACGAGCAGTACTTC. This codes for CASSTYRGIYEQYF.

This clone showed up just a few times. The chain links TRBV30 to TRBJ2-5; possibly TRBD2 for D (6 bases). Trimming stripped 5 bases from V and 5 bases from J, with 12 bases between. The CDR3 consists of 12 residues. Per the germline V gene, CDR1 is GTSNPN and CDR2 is SVGIG (reference sequence). The CDR3 DNA follows: TGTGCCTGGGCCATTGCGGGGGAGACCCAGTACTTC. This sequence encodes CAWAIAGETQYF.

This clone showed up just a few times. V and J are TRBV7-6 and TRBJ2-3; D gene uncertain. Trimming took 8 bases from V and 4 from J, leaving 13 bases between them. The CDR3 length is 13 residues. Looked up from germline, CDR1 is SGHVS and CDR2 is FNYEAQ. CDR3 region: CASQEVVADTQYF. The DNA of the CDR3 is TGTGCCAGCCAAGAGGTAGTCGCAGATACGCAGTATTTT.

This clone has just a few counts. The chain employs TRBV20-1 and TRBJ1-1; TRBD1 aligns across 8 bases. This CDR3 comprises 11 residues. Germline CDR1 is DFQATT and CDR2 is SNEGSKA (reference sequence). In nucleotides, the CDR3 is TGCAGGGGGGCGGACAGGGCTGAAGCTTTCTTT. It translates to CRGADRAEAFF.

The genes are TRBV29-1 and TRBJ2-5, with a tentative D call TRBD1 (5 bases). The CDR3 is 12 amino acids. Trimming left V 0 bases short and J 7 bases short, with 9 bases between. Germline CDR1 reads SQVTM; CDR2 reads ANQGSEA. The CDR3 sequence: CSVEDQGLTQYF. Here the CDR3 DNA reads TGCAGCGTTGAAGATCAGGGTCTGACCCAGTACTTC.

This clone was seen more than once but under ten times. This chain links TRBV5-1 with TRBJ1-2; TRBD1 might be the D (6 bases). Looked up from germline, CDR1 is SGHRS and CDR2 is YFSETQ. Trimming pared 4 bases from V and 8 bases from J, leaving 18 bases between. The CDR3 covers 14 residues. In DNA form, the CDR3 reads TGCGCCAGCAGCCCCGACAGGCCTTACCAGGGCTACACCTTC. It yields the protein CASSPDRPYQGYTF. Drawing the rest from reference TRBV5-1 and TRBJ1-2, the complete variable domain is KAGVTQTPRYLIKTRGQQVTLSCSPISGHRSVSWYQQTPGQGLQFLFEYFSETQRNKGNFPGRFSGRQFSNSRSEMNVSTLELGDSALYLCASSPDRPYQGYTFGSGTRLTVV.

This clone has a handful of counts. The chain uses TRBV5-1 and TRBJ2-7; D is unresolved. The germline V gene encodes CDR1 SGHRS and CDR2 YFSETQ. This CDR3 has 15 residues. Deletions cut 0 bases from V and 4 bases from J, with 14 bases between. The DNA of the CDR3 is TGCGCCAGCAGCTTGGGAGTGCCCCCTGGGTACGAGCAGTACTTC. Translation: CASSLGVPPGYEQYF.

In this sample, this clone turned up many times. The J gene is TRBJ2-7, the V gene TRBV6-1; possibly TRBD2 for D (6 bases). The CDR3 covers 14 residues. Germline V gene sequence: CDR1 MNHNS, CDR2 SASEGT. Trimming shortened V by 3 bases and J by 0 bases, and 9 bases separated the two germline ends. The CDR3 spells CASSEEGPSYEQYF. The CDR3 region has the DNA TGTGCCAGCAGTGAGGAGGGGCCCTCCTACGAGCAGTACTTC.